A selection of T cell receptor beta chains follows, all from one sample in a study of blood T cell repertoires in COVID-19. Here immunoSEQ multiplex PCR was the method, and the copy in TCRdb shows in-frame clones only, minus some. The sample holds hundreds of thousands of clones, roughly 89% seen once. Sequenced: peripheral blood. These receptors were obtained from a man aged 55 to 70 who had recovered from COVID-19. Both conserved end residues are part of each CDR3. A D gene is named only where the DNA matches it firmly. Some rows have no size entry. The others give once, few or many, or a class for an expanded clone.

size | D | J | V | CDR3 | DNA
- | TRBD2 | TRBJ2-1 | TRBV27 | CASSRGTSGGLKNEQFF | TGTGCCAGCAGTCGGGGGACTAGCGGGGGCCTTAAGAATGAGCAGTTCTTC
- | - | TRBJ2-3 | TRBV18 | CASSPPLADTQYF | TGTGCCAGCTCCCCCCCCCTTGCAGATACGCAGTATTTT
- | - | TRBJ1-1 | TRBV5-4 | CASSLDSRIEAFF | TGTGCCAGCAGCTTGGACAGCAGAATTGAAGCTTTCTTT
- | - | TRBJ2-3 | TRBV30 | CAWSPTGVEDTQYF | TGTGCCTGGAGCCCCACGGGAGTGGAGGATACGCAGTATTTT
- | - | TRBJ1-1 | TRBV28 | CASSFRGPGGNTEAFF | TGTGCCAGCAGTTTCCGAGGACCGGGAGGGAACACTGAAGCTTTCTTT
once | TRBD2 | TRBJ2-5 | TRBV5-1 | CASSLVLAGDRQETQYF | TGCGCCAGCAGCTTGGTGTTAGCGGGGGACCGCCAAGAGACCCAGTACTTC
- | TRBD1 | TRBJ2-5 | TRBV27 | CASRSRQGLGETQYF | TGTGCCAGCAGATCACGACAGGGGTTAGGAGAGACCCAGTACTTC
- | - | TRBJ2-3 | TRBV4-2 | CASSQEAVGRDTQYF | TGTGCCAGCAGCCAAGAGGCGGTGGGGCGAGATACGCAGTATTTT
- | TRBD1 | TRBJ1-1 | TRBV5-5 | CASSADRGLTAFF | TGTGCCAGCAGCGCGGACAGGGGGCTTACAGCTTTCTTT
- | - | TRBJ2-7 | TRBV28 | CASSFGEYPYEQYF | TGTGCCAGCAGTTTCGGTGAGTATCCCTACGAGCAGTACTTC
- | TRBD1 | TRBJ1-1 | TRBV10-3 | CAIRPDRGTEAFF | TGTGCCATCAGACCCGACAGGGGCACTGAAGCTTTCTTT
once | - | TRBJ2-7 | TRBV11-2 | CASSFSVSYEQYF | TGTGCCAGCAGCTTTAGCGTCTCCTACGAGCAGTACTTC
- | TRBD2 | TRBJ2-1 | TRBV10-3 | CAISSTGTSGYNEQFF | TGTGCCATCAGTTCAACCGGGACTAGCGGCTATAATGAGCAGTTCTTC
- | TRBD1 | TRBJ2-3 | TRBV24-1 | CATSDVGQGRADTQYF | TGTGCCACCAGTGACGTGGGACAGGGTAGGGCAGATACGCAGTATTTT